Presented here are 8 T cell receptor beta chains from one specimen sequenced in a study of T cell repertoires in cytomegalovirus infection. One entry per CDR3 protein results from TCRdb running MiXCR on the reads. The sample lists around 140,000 distinct CDR3 sequences; about 6.5% were seen once. The specimen was PBMCs. These receptors originate from a human donor in good health (CMV status not recorded). Some clones in this sample may be carry-over from other donors' samples.

This clonotype was seen at least ten times. J is TRBJ1-4 and V is TRBV6-2 or TRBV6-3; the D gene is possibly TRBD1 (5 bases). Trimming took off 6 bases at V and 5 bases at J, with 19 bases between the two ends. Germline V lookup: CDR1 MNHEY, CDR2 SVGEGT. The CDR3 is 16 amino acids. CDR3 DNA: TGTGCCAGCAGCCGCCCCCGGCAGGGCGGGAATGAAAAACTGTTTTTT. As protein: CASSRPRQGGNEKLFF.

This clonotype was counted ten times or more. The chain joins TRBV20-1 to TRBJ1-6, with a possible D match to TRBD1 (6 bases). The CDR3 sequence is 16 residues long. V lost 2 bases, J lost 8 bases, and 19 bases lay in between. CDR1 is DFQATT, CDR2 SNEGSKA, per germline (reference sequence). In DNA, the CDR3 is TGCAGTGCTAGAATATTGGGGGGCGAGGTTTATTCACCCCTCCACTTT. Amino acids: CSARILGGEVYSPLHF.

A few counts support this clonotype. The gene calls are TRBV28 and TRBJ2-3; 11 nucleotides align to TRBD2. The J segment lost 1 base and the V segment lost 6 bases, leaving 3 bases of the junction unmatched. CDR1 is MDHEN and CDR2 is SYDVKM in the germline V gene. The CDR3 sequence is 15 residues long. The CDR3 DNA is TGTGCCAGCAGCAAACTAGCGGGGGGCACAGATACGCAGTATTTT. It encodes CASSKLAGGTDTQYF.

In this sample, this clonotype turned up many times. CDR3 nucleotide sequence: TGTGCCAGCAGCCCTCAATGGGGAGAGGGAATTGGCAATCAGCCCCAGCATTTT. It translates to CASSPQWGEGIGNQPQHF. The V and J genes are TRBV6-6 and TRBJ1-5; D unclear. Germline assignment: CDR1 MNHNY and CDR2 SVGAGI (reference sequence). The CDR3 has 18 amino acids. The V gene lost 6 bases and the J gene lost 2 bases, with 23 bases spanning the gap.

This clonotype occurred many times. The chain uses TRBV19 and TRBJ1-1; 9 bases match TRBD1. V was clipped by 7 bases and J by 1 base; unmatched bases: 7. This CDR3 spans 15 amino acids. CDR1 LNHDA and CDR2 SQIVND come from the germline V gene (reference sequence). DNA of the CDR3: TGTGCCAGTACGTCCCGGGACAGGGCGAACACTGAAGCTTTCTTT. It encodes CASTSRDRANTEAFF.

The chain recombines TRBV29-1 with TRBJ1-1; D remains ambiguous. CDR1 is SQVTM, CDR2 ANQGSEA, per germline. The V end lost 1 base, the J end lost 0 bases, and 9 bases lay between the germline ends. The CDR3 covers 14 residues. DNA of the CDR3: TGCAGCGTTGAAGGACGGTTGATGAACACTGAAGCTTTCTTT. It encodes CSVEGRLMNTEAFF. The entire variable domain, with the rest obtained from reference TRBV29-1 and TRBJ1-1, is as follows: SAVISQKPSRDICQRGTSLTIQCQVDSQVTMMFWYRQQPGQSLTLIATANQGSEATYESGFVIDKFPISRPNLTFSTLTVSNMSPEDSSIYLCSVEGRLMNTEAFFGQGTRLTVV.

The rearrangement uses TRBV15 and TRBJ2-6, with 7 positions matching TRBD1. The CDR3 consists of 16 residues. V shed 0 bases and J 4 bases; nucleotides not matched to a gene: 3. Per germline, CDR1 LNHNV and CDR2 YYDKDF (reference sequence). For the CDR3, the DNA is TGTGCCACCAGCAGAGAAGGGGGCGCCGGGGCCAACGTCCTGACTTTC. As protein: CATSREGGAGANVLTF.

This clonotype appeared many times. The chain carries TRBV4-2 and TRBJ2-1; the D is unclear. Germline V lookup: CDR1 LGHNA, CDR2 YNFKEQ. V was clipped by 3 bases and J by 4 bases, with 1 base between them. This CDR3 has 11 residues. CDR3 in amino acids: CASSQYNEQFF. CDR3 coding DNA: TGTGCCAGCAGCCAGTACAATGAGCAGTTCTTC.